This T cell receptor (beta chain) was sequenced for a study of spatial heterogeneity in lung cancer (dated by TCRdb to between 2018 and 2021). Background for the entire study: Samples were obtained from about 69 patients with early-stage, untreated non-small cell lung cancer from the lung TRACERx cohort. Follow-up PBMC samples were sequenced whenever available, with the median time to follow-up being around 2 years after resection. Beta-chain transcripts were consistently detected in greater numbers than alpha-chain transcripts, which likely reflects a higher abundance of beta-chain transcripts. In the raw uncorrected reads, each unique combination of TCR and UMI appeared on average more than ten times. The study quantitatively compared TCR alpha and beta repertoires across multiple tumor regions, matched nontumor lung and blood in non-small cell lung cancer. The study linked features of the TCR repertoire to counts of nonsynonymous mutations, which were determined by whole-exome sequencing of tumor tissue. At surgery, roughly 220 tumor regions, approximately 64 matched nontumor lung samples and some 54 PBMC samples were TCR-sequenced for both alpha and beta chains.

In the paper's terms, the time point label means: blood at routine non-recurrence follow-up after resection. TCR sequencing used whole RNA extracted from tumor and nontumor lung tissue, or from cryopreserved PBMC samples, without cell sorting. Patients were selected for TCR sequencing only if sufficient RNA was available from at least two tumor regions. V is shortened by 6 bases, J by 0 bases, and the region joining them spans 14 bases. There are 16 amino acids in the CDR3, from cysteine to phenylalanine inclusive. Left in the record is the CDR3 DNA by itself, 48 bases read in frame from the first base. Looking up the germline V gene yields CDR1 MNHEY and CDR2 SVGAGI. As for this clonotype: It has no known antigen specificity. The sample holds no much larger clone one base away, and base qualities are not on file.

The paper as a whole reports these results and caveats: Additional single-cell paired TCR alpha and beta sequencing was considered necessary to confirm, at a functional level, the hypothesis that regional TCRs recognize regional mutations. Only approximately 13 patients were included in comparisons of baseline and follow-up blood repertoires. Ubiquitous expanded tumor TCRs were found in blood more often at tumor resection than at routine follow-up.

Libraries were prepared through 5' RACE. TCRdb lists the instrument as NextSeq 500. To allow correction of PCR and sequencing errors, the TCR library protocol tagged every TCR cDNA molecule with a unique molecular identifier. The published analysis was carried out like this. TCR identification, UMI-based error correction and CDR3 extraction were performed with Decombinator tools. TCRs above a frequency of 2 per 1,000, corresponding to the top 1% of the tumor frequency distribution, were defined as expanded. Rényi diversity was computed with the R vegan package after subsampling each repertoire 100 times to 5,000 TCRs. To build CDR3 similarity networks, amino acid triplet string-kernel similarity was used, and CDR3s were connected when their pairwise similarity was above 0.82. The public reads were reanalyzed by TCRdb: fastp trimming at Q25, MiXCR alignment, in-frame beta chains only. Identical CDR3 protein sequences are pooled into one entry, listed with their most common genes and DNA. What appears here as the V and J calls and clone size reflects TCRdb's work, not the paper's. This sample comprises about 50,000 distinct CDR3 sequences, about 7.4% of them detected only once. The ten top clones hold around 35% of the sample.

This sample comprised PBMCs, obtained at follow-up. The source of this sequence is a female donor with early-stage non-small cell lung cancer. The rearranged chain carries TRBV6-5 and TRBJ2-2; TRBD1 is perhaps the D gene, given 6 matching bases. The nucleotide sequence reads TGTGCCAGCAGCTATTACAGGGTTACGAACACCGGGGAGCTGTTTTTT. This encodes CASSYYRVTNTGELFF.